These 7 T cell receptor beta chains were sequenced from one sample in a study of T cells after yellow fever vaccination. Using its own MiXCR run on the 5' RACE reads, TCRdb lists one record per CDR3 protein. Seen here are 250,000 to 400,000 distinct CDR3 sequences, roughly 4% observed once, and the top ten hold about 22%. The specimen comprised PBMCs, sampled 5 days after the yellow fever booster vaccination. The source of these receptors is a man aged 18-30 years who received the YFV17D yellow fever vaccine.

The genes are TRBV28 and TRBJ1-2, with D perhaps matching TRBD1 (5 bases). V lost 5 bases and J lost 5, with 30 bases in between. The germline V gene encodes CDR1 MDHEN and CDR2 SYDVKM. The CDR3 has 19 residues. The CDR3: CASSQNLQPRSSGLYGYTF. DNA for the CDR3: TGTGCCAGCAGTCAAAATCTCCAACCAAGATCTTCAGGGTTGTATGGCTACACCTTC.

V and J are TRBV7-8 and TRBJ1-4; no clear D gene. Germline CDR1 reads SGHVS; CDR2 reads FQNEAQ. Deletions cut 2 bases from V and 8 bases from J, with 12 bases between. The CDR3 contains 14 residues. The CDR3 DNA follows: TGTGCCAGCAGCTTATTCGGGATTAGAGAAAAACTGTTTTTT. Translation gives CASSLFGIREKLFF.

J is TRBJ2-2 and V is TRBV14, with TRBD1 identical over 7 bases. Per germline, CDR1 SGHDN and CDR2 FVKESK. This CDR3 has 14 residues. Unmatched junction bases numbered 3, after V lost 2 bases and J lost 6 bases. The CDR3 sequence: CASSQNRGSGELFF. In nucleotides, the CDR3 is TGTGCCAGCAGCCAAAACAGGGGTTCCGGGGAGCTGTTTTTT.

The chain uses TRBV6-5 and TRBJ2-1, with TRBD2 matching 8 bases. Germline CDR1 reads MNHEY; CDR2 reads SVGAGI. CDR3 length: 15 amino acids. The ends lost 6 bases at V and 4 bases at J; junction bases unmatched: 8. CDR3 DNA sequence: TGTGCCAGCAGCCCAGCGGGGGTTTCGTACAATGAGCAGTTCTTC. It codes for CASSPAGVSYNEQFF.

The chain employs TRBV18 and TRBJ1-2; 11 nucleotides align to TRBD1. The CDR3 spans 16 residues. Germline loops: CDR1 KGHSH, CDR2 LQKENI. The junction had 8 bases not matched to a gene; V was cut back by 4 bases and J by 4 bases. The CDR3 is CASSRTPGQGVYGYTF. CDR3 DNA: TGTGCCAGCTCACGGACCCCGGGACAGGGGGTCTATGGCTACACCTTC. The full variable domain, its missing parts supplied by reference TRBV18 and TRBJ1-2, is NAGVMQNPRHLVRRRGQEARLRCSPMKGHSHVYWYRQLPEEGLKFMVYLQKENIIDESGMPKERFSAEFPKEGPSILRIQQVVRGDSAAYFCASSRTPGQGVYGYTFGSGTRLTVV.

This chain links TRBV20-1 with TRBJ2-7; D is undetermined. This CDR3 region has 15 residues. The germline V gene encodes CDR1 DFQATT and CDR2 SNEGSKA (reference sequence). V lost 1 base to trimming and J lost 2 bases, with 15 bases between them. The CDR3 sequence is CSARGPSLPTYEQYF. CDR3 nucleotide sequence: TGCAGTGCTAGAGGGCCCAGCTTGCCAACCTACGAGCAGTACTTC.

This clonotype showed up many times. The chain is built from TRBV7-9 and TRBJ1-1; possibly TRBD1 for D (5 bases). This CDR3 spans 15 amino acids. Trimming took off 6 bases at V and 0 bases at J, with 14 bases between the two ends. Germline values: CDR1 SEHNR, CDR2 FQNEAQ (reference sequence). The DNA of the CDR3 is TGTGCCAGCAGTCTAGGTGGGACCATGAACACTGAAGCTTTCTTT. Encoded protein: CASSLGGTMNTEAFF.